This passage covers 18 T cell receptor beta chains from one sample sequenced in a study of blood T cell repertoires in COVID-19. This table comes from immunoSEQ multiplex PCR, and its TCRdb copy is limited to in-frame clones, with some not included. This sample yields over 150,000 clones, of which about nine tenths are seen a single time; around 4.8% belongs to the top ten. The sample taken for sequencing was peripheral blood. These receptors originate from a man between 18 and 35 years old with COVID-19, enrolled during active disease.

This chain uses TRBV28 with TRBJ1-1; perhaps TRBD1 as D (5 bases). Per the germline V gene, CDR1 is MDHEN and CDR2 is SYDVKM. CDR3 size: 15 residues. Between the trimmed V and J ends, which lost 2 bases and 6 bases, there was a span of 16 bases. CDR3 in amino acids: CASSLIPGQGSEAFF. The CDR3 DNA sequence: TGTGCCAGCAGTTTAATTCCGGGCCAGGGATCTGAAGCTTTCTTT.

The chain couples TRBV4-3 to TRBJ2-5; D perhaps matches TRBD2 (5 bases). Germline-derived CDR1 and CDR2 are LGHNA and YSLEER. Trimming pared 1 base from V and 4 bases from J, leaving 7 bases between. The CDR3 spans 13 residues. CDR3 DNA: TGCGCCAGCAGCCAAGGGGCGGGAGAGACCCAGTACTTC. Translated, it gives CASSQGAGETQYF.

This chain links TRBV9 with TRBJ1-3; a weak D match, TRBD1 (5 bases). The CDR3 sequence is 15 residues long. The germline gives CDR1 SGDLS, CDR2 YYNGEE. Trimming left V 3 bases short and J 5 bases short, with 15 bases between. Written as DNA, the CDR3 is TGTGCCAGCAGCGAGCCGGGGGATGTGCGAAACACCATATATTTT. The encoded protein is CASSEPGDVRNTIYF.

This chain connects TRBV3-1 (or the pseudogene TRBV3-2) to TRBJ2-7; D possibly corresponds to TRBD2 (5 bases). Germline V gives CDR1 LGHDT, CDR2 YNNKEL (reference sequence). V lost 2 bases, J lost 4 bases, and 9 bases lay in between. CDR3 length: 13 residues. For the CDR3, the DNA is TGTGCCAGCAGCCAAACGAGGGTTTACGAGCAGTACTTC. This encodes CASSQTRVYEQYF.

Only a few counts were recorded for this clone. Germline is not matched at one junction end, which may reflect a read error. The gene calls are TRBV28 and TRBJ1-4; 9 positions match TRBD1. CDR1 is MDHEN, CDR2 SYDVKM, per germline. The CDR3 runs to 15 residues. The CDR3 protein is CASSPTGTGREKLLF. In DNA form, the CDR3 reads TGTGCCAGCAGCCCCACCGGGACAGGGAGGGAAAAACTGCTTTTT.

This clone was seen a single time. The genes are TRBV24-1 and TRBJ2-7; 8 bases fit TRBD1. The CDR3 is 12 amino acids. CDR1 is KGHDR, CDR2 SFDVKD, per germline. Trimming cost V 10 bases and J 2 bases; bases outside gene matches: 3. The CDR3 DNA follows: TGTGCCACACAGGGGGGCACCTACGAGCAGTACTTC. Translated: CATQGGTYEQYF.

This chain uses TRBV10-3 with TRBJ2-3, with D unresolved. Trimming pared 4 bases from V and 2 bases from J, leaving 7 bases between. The V gene's germline CDR1 is ENHRY and CDR2 SYGVKD. The CDR3 is made up of 13 amino acids. The CDR3 spells CAISGRDTDTQYF. The CDR3 coding sequence is TGTGCCATCAGTGGAAGAGACACAGATACGCAGTATTTT.

The chain couples TRBV19 to TRBJ2-1, with 9 bases aligning to TRBD2. From germline, CDR1 is LNHDA and CDR2 SQIVND (reference sequence). This CDR3 contains 17 residues. Losses at the gene ends were 1 base for V and 0 bases for J; bases not matched to a gene: 4. For the CDR3, the DNA is TGTGCCAGTAGTATAGCATTAGCGGGAGTCTCCTACAATGAGCAGTTCTTC. It specifies CASSIALAGVSYNEQFF.

The chain carries TRBV2 and TRBJ1-6; no clear D gene. This CDR3 has 18 amino acids. Germline CDR1 is SNHLY and CDR2 is FYNNEI. Trimming shortened V by 9 bases and J by 3 bases, and 24 bases separated the two germline ends. The CDR3 is CARGKGLAEPLYNSPLHF. CDR3 coding DNA: TGTGCCAGGGGAAAAGGACTCGCAGAACCCCTCTATAATTCACCCCTCCACTTT.

This clone showed up just a few times. This chain links TRBV28 with TRBJ1-2; D call uncertain. From germline, CDR1 is MDHEN and CDR2 SYDVKM. V was cut by 7 bases and J by 2 bases, with 11 bases left in between. The CDR3 covers 13 residues. CDR3 region: CASTKTLNYGYTF. In DNA, the CDR3 is TGTGCCAGCACGAAAACCCTAAACTATGGCTACACCTTC.

The rearrangement links TRBV5-1 to TRBJ1-3; 7 bases match TRBD1. CDR3 length: 15 amino acids. Germline V gene sequence: CDR1 SGHRS, CDR2 YFSETQ. V lost 4 bases to trimming and J lost 1 base; unmatched junction nucleotides: 5. CDR3 sequence reads: CASSGTTGSGNTIYF. CDR3 bases: TGCGCCAGCAGCGGGACGACAGGGTCTGGAAACACCATATATTTT.

V gene TRBV30 combines with J gene TRBJ2-7, with TRBD2 identical over 8 bases. Per germline, CDR1 GTSNPN and CDR2 SVGIG (reference sequence). Losses at the gene ends were 3 bases for V and 5 bases for J; bases not matched to a gene: 6. The length of the CDR3 is 13 residues. Here the CDR3 reads CAWSVGLAHEQYF. CDR3 sequence (DNA): TGTGCCTGGAGCGTAGGACTAGCCCACGAGCAGTACTTC. The full variable domain, with the rest looked up from reference TRBV30 and TRBJ2-7, is SQTIHQWPATLVQPVGSPLSLECTVEGTSNPNLYWYRQAAGRGLQLLFYSVGIGQISSEVPQNLSASRPQDRQFILSSKKLLLSDSGFYLCAWSVGLAHEQYFGPGTRLTVT.

This clone was found a few times. This chain connects TRBV15 to TRBJ1-2; 10 positions agree with TRBD1. CDR1 is LNHNV, CDR2 YYDKDF, per germline (reference sequence). Trimming at V came to 1 base and at J to 0 bases, leaving 11 bases not matched to a gene. This CDR3 has 19 residues. The CDR3 protein is CATSRGLRTGGTANYGYTF. The DNA of the CDR3 is TGTGCCACCAGCAGAGGCCTTAGGACAGGGGGGACAGCTAACTATGGCTACACCTTC.

In DNA, the CDR3 is TGTGCCATCTCCCGGGAGGGTGGCAATTCACCCCTCCACTTT. It specifies CAISREGGNSPLHF. This chain joins TRBV10-3 and TRBJ1-6; the D is unclear. V was pared by 8 bases and J by 7 bases, with 15 bases between. There are 14 residues in the CDR3. Germline values: CDR1 ENHRY, CDR2 SYGVKD.

The rearrangement links TRBV2 to TRBJ2-7; 9 nucleotides align to TRBD1. This CDR3 has 16 residues. Germline V gene sequence: CDR1 SNHLY, CDR2 FYNNEI. J lost 2 bases, V lost 6 bases, and 11 bases had no gene match. CDR3 in DNA: TGTGCCAGCAGACCATACAGGGGGCGCTTCACCTACGAGCAGTACTTC. Encoded protein: CASRPYRGRFTYEQYF.

Concerning this clone: Other DNA sequences within the sample encode an identical CDR3. V and J are TRBV4-3 and TRBJ2-7; 9 bases map to TRBD2. Germline V lookup: CDR1 LGHNA, CDR2 YSLEER. V lost 0 bases and J lost 2; bases outside the gene matches: 5. The CDR3 consists of 16 residues. The CDR3 DNA is TGCGCCAGCAGCCAAGATCGGCTAGCGGGGACCTACGAGCAGTACTTC. Translation: CASSQDRLAGTYEQYF.

The genes are TRBV5-8 and TRBJ1-6; TRBD1 matches at 8 bases. Germline assignment: CDR1 SGHTS and CDR2 YDEGEE. Trimming removed 4 bases from V and 6 bases from J; junction bases left unmatched: 6. The CDR3 is made up of 15 amino acids. The CDR3 protein is CASSHGQGRNSPLHF. In DNA form, the CDR3 reads TGTGCCAGCAGCCACGGACAGGGTCGTAATTCACCCCTCCACTTT.

The chain carries TRBV7-9 and TRBJ2-7; 11 nucleotides align to TRBD1. Germline V gene data show CDR1 as SEHNR and CDR2 as FQNEAQ (reference sequence). CDR3 length: 15 amino acids. V lost 5 bases and J lost 5; bases outside the gene matches: 8. The CDR3 region has the DNA TGTGCCAGCAGCAACCGGGACAGGGGGGCCAACGAGCAGTACTTC. This sequence encodes CASSNRDRGANEQYF.